Below, 13 T cell receptor beta chains from the same sample are listed, as sequenced in a study of OX40 agonist ivuxolimab in advanced cancers. The method was immunoSEQ multiplex PCR; TCRdb's version includes in-frame clones alone and lacks a portion of them. The table includes 16,000 or so clones, 75% to 90% detected once. Material: CD4+ or CD8+ T cells sorted from blood, obtained in a trial of the OX40 agonist ivuxolimab. These receptors were collected from an adult with an advanced solid tumor such as melanoma, head and neck, liver or kidney cancer.

The chain uses TRBV6-5 and TRBJ2-1; D is possibly TRBD2 (5 bases). The germline gives CDR1 MNHEY, CDR2 SVGAGI. The CDR3 consists of 15 residues. The V gene lost 6 bases and the J gene lost 5 bases, with 17 bases spanning the gap. The DNA of the CDR3 is TGTGCCAGCAGCCCCGGTGATAGCGACAACAATGAGCAGTTCTTC. It yields the protein CASSPGDSDNNEQFF.

V and J are TRBV7-9 and TRBJ1-6; TRBD1 matches 7 bases. Germline V gene sequence: CDR1 SEHNR, CDR2 FQNEAQ (reference sequence). J gave up 8 bases and V 5 bases, and 3 bases lay outside the gene matches. The CDR3 sequence is 13 residues long. The CDR3 coding sequence is TGTGCCAGCAGCACCACAGGGGATTCACCCCTCCACTTT. It encodes CASSTTGDSPLHF.

The chain is built from TRBV6-1 and TRBJ1-2; no firm D call. The CDR3 spans 14 residues. Germline CDR1 and CDR2: MNHNS and SASEGT. The CDR3, as DNA: TGTGCTCTATCACGTCGGCCCCAAGACTATGGCTACACCTTC. Translation gives CALSRRPQDYGYTF.

A few counts support this clone. Here the CDR3 DNA reads TGTGCCAGCAGCGTTACGGGACAGGGGTTACAGCCCCAGCATTTT. This translates into CASSVTGQGLQPQHF. This chain links TRBV9 with TRBJ1-5, with 10 bases identical to TRBD1. The CDR3 runs 15 residues. Germline CDR1 reads SGDLS; CDR2 reads YYNGEE. Trimming took 2 bases from V and 7 from J; bases not matched to a gene: 6.

The chain recombines TRBV10-3 with TRBJ2-1, with D unresolved. In germline, CDR1 is ENHRY, CDR2 SYGVKD. This CDR3 spans 18 amino acids. V lost 0 bases and J 5 bases, leaving 20 bases between the germline ends. This CDR3 is CAISESTGNLLVNNEQFF. The CDR3 coding sequence is TGTGCCATCAGTGAGTCGACCGGTAACTTACTGGTAAACAATGAGCAGTTCTTC.

The chain recombines TRBV5-4 with TRBJ2-1; D not certain. This CDR3 is built from 16 residues. CDR1 and CDR2 (germline): SGHNT, YYREEE (reference sequence). With 5 bases removed from V and 6 bases from J, the gap between germline ends came to 21 bases. This CDR3 reads CASSPGDFLLGNEQFF. The CDR3 DNA follows: TGTGCCAGCAGTCCAGGTGACTTCTTATTAGGCAATGAGCAGTTCTTC. Drawing the rest from reference TRBV5-4 and TRBJ2-1, the complete variable domain is ETGVTQSPTHLIKTRGQQVTLRCSSQSGHNTVSWYQQALGQGPQFIFQYYREEENGRGNFPPRFSGLQFPNYSSELNVNALELDDSALYLCASSPGDFLLGNEQFFGPGTRLTVL.

V and J are TRBV18 and TRBJ2-2, with 9 bases matching TRBD1. This CDR3 is 17 amino acids long. In germline, CDR1 is KGHSH, CDR2 LQKENI. The V and J ends lost 3 bases and 0 bases, in that order; junction bases with no gene match: 5. This CDR3 reads CASSPRQGGTNTGELFF. The CDR3 coding sequence is TGTGCCAGCTCACCGCGACAGGGGGGTACGAACACCGGGGAGCTGTTTTTT.

This clone occurred once. The chain joins TRBV27 to TRBJ2-7; D is unresolved. V gave up 0 bases and J gave up 1 base, with 1 base separating them. The germline gives CDR1 MNHEY, CDR2 SMNVEV (reference sequence). This CDR3 contains 12 residues. The CDR3 here is CASSLSSYEQYF. The CDR3 DNA reads as TGTGCCAGCAGTTTATCTTCCTACGAGCAGTACTTC.

The chain is built from TRBV14 and TRBJ2-5; TRBD2 matches 14 bases. V shed 5 bases and J 5 bases; nucleotides not matched to a gene: 7. The CDR3 runs to 16 residues. CDR1 is SGHDN, CDR2 FVKESK, per germline. CDR3 sequence: CASSSLRTSGRETQYF. DNA of the CDR3: TGTGCCAGCAGCTCTCTTCGGACTAGCGGGAGGGAGACCCAGTACTTC.

The chain recombines TRBV11-3 with TRBJ2-7, with D uncertain. V lost 1 base and J 0 bases, leaving 13 bases between the germline ends. There are 16 residues in the CDR3. Germline V CDR1 and CDR2: SGHNT, YENEEA. The CDR3 is CASSLGTSVSSYEQYF. The CDR3 DNA is TGTGCCAGCAGCTTAGGAACAAGCGTCTCCTCCTACGAGCAGTACTTC.

The gene calls are TRBV6-1 and TRBJ2-7, with TRBD2 identical over 13 bases. Trimming took 4 bases from V and 0 from J; bases not matched to a gene: 6. Looked up from germline, CDR1 is MNHNS and CDR2 is SASEGT. CDR3 size: 17 residues. As DNA, the CDR3 is TGTGCCAGCAGTGTCCGGACTAGCGGGGGCCTCTCCTACGAGCAGTACTTC. This codes for CASSVRTSGGLSYEQYF.

The V and J genes are TRBV7-9 and TRBJ2-5; D may correspond to TRBD1 or TRBD2 (5 bases each). Germline values: CDR1 SEHNR, CDR2 FQNEAQ (reference sequence). V lost 5 bases and J lost 4, with 14 bases in between. This CDR3 contains 14 residues. The CDR3 here is CASSLKGPAETQYF. CDR3 sequence (DNA): TGTGCCAGCAGCCTAAAGGGACCAGCAGAGACCCAGTACTTC.

Note on this clone: A read error may produce the germline difference seen at one junction end. The rearrangement uses TRBV7-9 and TRBJ2-7, with 8 bases lining up with TRBD1. From germline, CDR1 is SEHNR and CDR2 FQNEAQ (reference sequence). This CDR3 contains 12 residues. The DNA for the CDR3 is TGTGCCAGCAGCTCCTCGGACGGGACAGGAAACTTC. This codes for CASSSSDGTGNF.